This TCR beta chain was sequenced during a study of blood T cells in healthy people across ages (dated by TCRdb to between 2014 and 2017). Describing the broader study: Template switching captured roughly one uniquely barcoded TCR beta cDNA molecule per two T cells in model experiments. Donors were grouped into four age groups: young (average 16 years), middle-aged (approximately 41), aged (around 60) and long-lived (approximately 75). For two donors (one aged 18 to 29 and one aged 80 or older), the study analyzed two additional independent replicas of 1 million unique cDNA reads from the same blood draw. The study measured age-related changes in TCR beta repertoire diversity using deep sequencing normalized with unique cDNA molecular identifiers. To avoid experimental bias, donors of different ages were distributed randomly across sequencing lanes.

What the research found in general, with its limitations: Because the CMV infection status of the donors was unknown, age-related changes in expanded clonotypes may potentially have been confounded. Estimates of total diversity based on one million sequenced T cells were regarded as lower bounds and as underestimates. The long-lived group showed more naive CD4+ T cells, fewer expanded clones and increased TCR diversity than the aged group, suggesting age selection. Since profiling was done on bulk unsorted PBMCs, naive and antigen-experienced compartments could not be conclusively compared. Observed TCR beta diversity correlated strongly with the percentage of naive T cells measured by flow cytometry. Observed TCR beta diversity per million T cells fell roughly linearly with age, and a significant reduction was already apparent by age about 36.

The library was obtained by 5' RACE. The sequencer listed for this sample is Illumina HiSeq 2500. The second PCR ran for roughly 7 to 11 cycles and used a J-beta primer mix along with a sample-barcoded 5' primer. A template-switch 5' adaptor carrying 12 random nucleotides introduced a unique molecular identifier onto each TCR beta cDNA molecule. At least 3 million CDR3-containing paired-end reads were obtained from each sample. First-strand cDNA was synthesized from all RNA with the Mint cDNA synthesis kit, primed by a TRBC-specific oligonucleotide. Following uracil-DNA glycosylase treatment, a first 18-cycle PCR with universal primers M1SS and BC2_uni_R was performed on all cDNA. Processing in the source paper ran as follows. Each sample was normalized by randomly selecting 1 million high-quality reads, each carrying a distinct molecular identifier. Instead of being binned into consensus sequences, reads that shared molecular identifiers were thrown out. MiTCR, set to a Q25 quality threshold and the strictest error-elimination algorithm, was used for CDR3 identification, clonotype clustering and error correction. A nonparametric unseen species model using Euler transformation provided a lower-bound estimate of total TCR beta diversity. TCRdb handled the public reads itself, with Q25 trimming in fastp and clone calling in MiXCR, and kept productive beta chains. When rows share a CDR3 protein, they turn into one entry using the most common DNA and genes. The V and J calls here are based on TCRdb, not the publication. This sample comprises 950,000 to 1,200,000 distinct CDR3 sequences, 30% to 40% of them detected only once. Around 13% of the sample is in the top ten clones.

CDR1 and CDR2 are drawn from the germline V gene: SGHDT, YYEEEE. The cysteine opens and the phenylalanine closes a CDR3 of 16 amino acids. CDR3 DNA only is kept here, 48 bases in frame from base 1. Regarding this clonotype: Its antigen is not yet known. The junction shows a germline mismatch at one end, possibly a read error.

Systemically healthy Caucasian individuals from Russia, around 39 in total and aged about 6 to 100 years, were included as donors. Around 9.8 milliliters of peripheral blood were collected from each donor into EDTA-treated Vacutainer tubes. PBMCs were isolated by Ficoll-Paque density-gradient centrifugation, with at least 7 million obtained per sample. Total RNA, at least 5 micrograms per sample, was extracted from PBMCs with Trizol reagent. For every donor, an aliquot of PBMCs went through flow cytometry to measure the percentages of naive CD45RAhigh/CD27high T cells. The receptor comes from a man aged 18-30 years in good health. Material: blood. The rearranged chain carries TRBV5-6 and TRBJ2-1, with 9 bases in between that match TRBD2. In nucleotides, the sequence is TGTTCCAGCAGCCCTTTACTGGCGGGGGGGCCAAGTGAGCAGTTCTTC. The resulting protein is CSSSPLLAGGPSEQFF. The full variable domain, completed from the reference TRBV5-6 and TRBJ2-1 proteins outside the CDR3, reads DAGVTQSPTHLIKTRGQQVTLRCSPKSGHDTVSWYQQALGQGPQFIFQYYEEEERQRGNFPDRFSGHQFPNYSSELNVNALLLGDSALYLCSSSPLLAGGPSEQFFGPGTRLTVL.